These 29 T cell receptor beta chains were sequenced from one sample in a study of T-cell reconstitution after alpha-beta-depleted transplantation in children. Using unique molecular identifiers, the investigators prepared the TCRbeta library. TCRdb recomputed calls from the PCR reads with MiXCR, one row per CDR3 protein. This table has hundreds of thousands of distinct CDR3 sequences, 12% appearing once. The source material was PBMCs from the stem cell graft donor, sampled from the stem cell graft. These receptors all stem from a human donor who donated a stem cell graft to a child with acute lymphoblastic leukemia.

This clonotype has ten or more counts. The gene calls are TRBV28 and TRBJ2-1, with 7 bases identical to TRBD2. There are 14 residues in the CDR3. Trimming removed 2 bases from V and 6 bases from J; junction bases left unmatched: 4. CDR1 and CDR2 (germline): MDHEN, SYDVKM. The DNA for the CDR3 is TGTGCCAGCAGTTTAGGGGGAGGGTTCAATGAGCAGTTCTTC. It codes for CASSLGGGFNEQFF. Filled out from reference TRBV28 and TRBJ2-1, the complete variable domain reads DVKVTQSSRYLVKRTGEKVFLECVQDMDHENMFWYRQDPGLGLRLIYFSYDVKMKEKGDIPEGYSVSREKKERFSLILESASTNQTSMYLCASSLGGGFNEQFFGPGTRLTVL.

This clonotype was counted at least ten times. The genes are TRBV20-1 and TRBJ2-7; D not resolved. Germline V gene sequence: CDR1 DFQATT, CDR2 SNEGSKA (reference sequence). V was pared by 1 base and J by 3 bases, with 19 bases between. The CDR3 is made up of 16 amino acids. The CDR3 region is CSARVPDPQHYYEQYF. CDR3 DNA: TGCAGTGCTAGAGTGCCGGACCCGCAGCACTACTACGAGCAGTACTTC.

Turning to this clonotype: With a much larger clone just one base away, this may be a read error. The CDR3 bases are TGTGCCAGCAGCTTAGAACAGGGGGCCCTCACCCGGGAGCTGTTTTTT. This encodes CASSLEQGALTRELFF. The chain links TRBV7-2 to TRBJ2-2, with 9 positions matching TRBD1. The CDR3 has 16 residues. Germline V gene sequence: CDR1 SGHTA, CDR2 FQGNSA.

This clonotype was counted many times. J is TRBJ1-6 and V is TRBV20-1, with D perhaps TRBD1 (6 bases). V lost 6 bases and J 9 bases, leaving 15 bases between the germline ends. The CDR3 spans 13 residues. Germline-derived CDR1 and CDR2 are DFQATT and SNEGSKA (reference sequence). CDR3 protein: CSAATGTTSPLHF. The CDR3, as DNA: TGCAGTGCCGCCACAGGGACTACTTCACCCCTCCACTTT.

The chain is built from TRBV12-3 or TRBV12-4 and TRBJ2-3; a weak D match, TRBD2 (5 bases). The V end was cut by 3 bases, the J end by 7 bases, with 11 bases between. The CDR3 length is 13 residues. CDR3 coding DNA: TGTGCCAGCAGTTTGGGATCTAGCAATACGCAGTATTTT. It specifies CASSLGSSNTQYF.

This clonotype was counted at least ten times. The chain joins TRBV12-3 or TRBV12-4 to TRBJ2-2; D is tentatively TRBD1 or TRBD2 (5 bases each). The CDR3 totals 13 residues. With 3 bases removed from V and 6 bases from J, the gap between germline ends came to 8 bases. CDR3 coding DNA: TGTGCCAGCAGTTTGGTGGGGGCCGGGGAGCTGTTTTTT. Protein product: CASSLVGAGELFF.

This clonotype was picked up a small number of times. The chain combines TRBV27 with TRBJ1-2; 9 nucleotides line up with TRBD1. Germline-derived CDR1 and CDR2 are MNHEY and SMNVEV (reference sequence). The V gene end was trimmed by 3 bases and the J gene end by 4 bases; junction bases not matched to a gene: 6. There are 15 residues in the CDR3. The CDR3 nucleotides read TGTGCCAGCAGTTTTTGGGACAGGGAGGGCTATGGCTACACCTTC. Residues: CASSFWDREGYGYTF.

Ten or more counts support this clonotype. The gene calls are TRBV5-1 and TRBJ2-1; TRBD2 is a possible D gene (6 bases). The V gene's germline CDR1 is SGHRS and CDR2 YFSETQ. This CDR3 is 15 amino acids long. With 0 bases removed from V and 9 bases from J, the gap between germline ends came to 16 bases. The CDR3 DNA is TGCGCCAGCAGCTTGGCGGGAGAGCTATCTAGTGAGCAGTTCTTC. Residues: CASSLAGELSSEQFF.

Many counts were recorded for this clonotype. The chain combines TRBV24-1 with TRBJ1-1; D ambiguous. The V gene lost 7 bases and the J gene lost 8 bases, with 16 bases spanning the gap. In germline, CDR1 is KGHDR, CDR2 SFDVKD. The CDR3 runs 13 residues. CDR3 in amino acids: CATRTGWGGEAFF. CDR3 nucleotide sequence: TGTGCCACCAGGACCGGGTGGGGTGGCGAAGCTTTCTTT.

This clonotype showed up many times. This chain's CDR3 is CATSSTSAGPLATDTQYF. CDR3 DNA sequence: TGTGCCACCAGCTCTACGTCGGCCGGGCCATTAGCCACAGATACGCAGTATTTT. The J gene is TRBJ2-3, the V gene TRBV15; D is unclear. This CDR3 region has 18 residues. Trimming removed 5 bases from V and 2 bases from J, with 23 bases in between. Per the germline V gene, CDR1 is LNHNV and CDR2 is YYDKDF (reference sequence).

This clonotype was recorded at least ten times. V usage is TRBV6-5 and J usage is TRBJ1-2, with D perhaps TRBD1 (6 bases). CDR1 is MNHEY and CDR2 is SVGAGI in the germline V gene. CDR3 size: 14 residues. V was shortened by 4 bases and J by 9 bases, with 18 bases between the two germline ends. For the CDR3, the DNA is TGTGCCAGCAGTTCCCCCCGGAGGGGGGTAAGCTACACCTTC. This encodes CASSSPRRGVSYTF.

This clonotype has ten or more counts. The chain has TRBV7-9 and TRBJ1-2; no reliable D call. The CDR3 runs 14 residues. Trimming took 7 bases from V and 7 from J, leaving 19 bases between them. Germline lookup yields CDR1 SEHNR and CDR2 FQNEAQ (reference sequence). The chain's CDR3 is CASTPPAGRSGYTF. The CDR3 DNA follows: TGTGCCAGCACCCCCCCGGCGGGAAGGAGTGGCTACACCTTC.

This clonotype was recorded at least ten times. The J gene is TRBJ2-7, the V gene TRBV7-3; D not certain. Deletions cut 1 base from V and 0 bases from J, with 10 bases between. Germline CDR1 is SGHTA and CDR2 is FQGTGA. The CDR3 covers 15 residues. The chain's CDR3 is CASSLKCNSSYEQYF. For the CDR3, the DNA is TGTGCCAGCAGCTTAAAATGTAATAGCTCCTACGAGCAGTACTTC.

The table lists this clonotype with a few counts. The CDR3 reads CATHLTAWETQYF. The CDR3 coding sequence is TGTGCCACCCACCTGACAGCATGGGAGACCCAGTACTTC. The J gene is TRBJ2-5, the V gene TRBV6-6; maybe TRBD1 (5 bases). Germline V CDR1 and CDR2: MNHNY, SVGAGI (reference sequence). The CDR3 has 13 amino acids. V was shortened by 10 bases and J by 5 bases, with 17 bases between the two germline ends.

The genes are TRBV6-1 and TRBJ1-5; D remains unclear. CDR1 is MNHNS and CDR2 is SASEGT in the germline V gene. The CDR3 covers 14 residues. The ends were cut back, 11 bases at V and 0 bases at J, with 14 bases in the middle. The CDR3 region has the DNA TGTGCCGGCTCCCCCTGGGATAGCAATCAGCCCCAGCATTTT. Protein product: CAGSPWDSNQPQHF.

The chain employs TRBV6-5 and TRBJ1-2; 7 nucleotides align to TRBD1. After removal of 0 bases from V and 4 bases from J, the junction contained 5 bases not matched to a gene. From germline, CDR1 is MNHEY and CDR2 SVGAGI. The CDR3 covers 15 residues. The CDR3 DNA is TGTGCCAGCAGTTACTCGAGACAGGGAGGCTATGGCTACACCTTC. Translated, it gives CASSYSRQGGYGYTF.

There are many counts of this clonotype. The chain is built from TRBV29-1 and TRBJ1-1, with D possibly being TRBD1 (6 bases). The CDR3 extends over 14 amino acids. Trimming shortened V by 7 bases and J by 1 base, and 16 bases separated the two germline ends. The germline V gene encodes CDR1 SQVTM and CDR2 ANQGSEA. The CDR3, as DNA: TGCAGCGCCGGAGGGGGGAGGACGAACACTGAAGCTTTCTTT. Its protein is CSAGGGRTNTEAFF. Complete variable domain (other parts from reference TRBV29-1 and TRBJ1-1): SAVISQKPSRDICQRGTSLTIQCQVDSQVTMMFWYRQQPGQSLTLIATANQGSEATYESGFVIDKFPISRPNLTFSTLTVSNMSPEDSSIYLCSAGGGRTNTEAFFGQGTRLTVV.

Ten or more counts support this clonotype. This chain links TRBV13 with TRBJ2-7; D is possibly TRBD1 (7 bases). The V end was cut by 4 bases, the J end by 4 bases, with 14 bases between. Germline CDR1 reads PRHDT; CDR2 reads FYEKMQ (reference sequence). This CDR3 comprises 14 residues. The CDR3 region is CASSSGGGTYEQYF. As DNA, the CDR3 is TGTGCCAGCAGCTCCGGAGGGGGCACTTACGAGCAGTACTTC.

The gene calls are TRBV25-1 and TRBJ1-2; D not certain. Trimming shortened V by 2 bases and J by 2 bases, and 3 bases separated the two germline ends. CDR3 length equals 12 residues. Germline V CDR1 and CDR2: MGHDK, SYGVNS. CDR3 region: CASSEENYGYTF. CDR3 sequence (DNA): TGTGCCAGCAGTGAAGAGAACTATGGCTACACCTTC.

This clonotype showed up many times. This chain uses TRBV13 with TRBJ2-1, with D possibly being TRBD2 (6 bases). CDR3 length equals 11 residues. The germline V gene encodes CDR1 PRHDT and CDR2 FYEKMQ (reference sequence). V gave up 11 bases and J gave up 8 bases, with 13 bases separating them. Here the CDR3 reads CASLSGDEQFF. The CDR3 region has the DNA TGTGCCTCCCTATCGGGGGATGAGCAGTTCTTC.

In this sample, this clonotype turned up many times. The rearrangement uses TRBV19 and TRBJ1-2, with a tentative D call TRBD1 (6 bases). V shed 3 bases and J shed 1 base, with 12 bases lying between them. This CDR3 is 15 amino acids long. Per the germline V gene, CDR1 is LNHDA and CDR2 is SQIVND (reference sequence). DNA for the CDR3: TGTGCCAGTAGTATCGCAACAGGGTTTAACTATGGCTACACCTTC. It codes for CASSIATGFNYGYTF. Full variable domain (rest looked up from reference TRBV19 and TRBJ1-2): DGGITQSPKYLFRKEGQNVTLSCEQNLNHDAMYWYRQDPGQGLRLIYYSQIVNDFQKGDIAEGYSVSREKKESFPLTVTSAQKNPTAFYLCASSIATGFNYGYTFGSGTRLTVV.

This clonotype came up many times. The rearrangement uses TRBV5-6 and TRBJ1-5, with D unclear. The V end was cut by 4 bases, the J end by 8 bases, with 10 bases between. This CDR3 contains 12 residues. The germline CDR1 and CDR2 sequences are SGHDT and YYEEEE. The CDR3 sequence: CASSVGWEPQHF. The CDR3 DNA reads as TGTGCCAGCAGCGTTGGCTGGGAGCCCCAGCATTTT.

At least ten counts were recorded for this clonotype. The chain uses TRBV20-1 and TRBJ2-7; 8 bases agree with TRBD2. Germline-derived CDR1 and CDR2 are DFQATT and SNEGSKA (reference sequence). CDR3 size: 14 residues. Trimming at V came to 1 base and at J to 3 bases, leaving 5 bases not matched to a gene. The CDR3 reads CSARGRAGVYEQYF. For the CDR3, the DNA is TGCAGTGCTAGAGGTCGAGCGGGAGTCTACGAGCAGTACTTC.

This clonotype has at least ten counts. This chain links TRBV28 with TRBJ2-4; D possibly corresponds to TRBD1 (6 bases). Germline CDR1 and CDR2: MDHEN and SYDVKM. The CDR3 contains 14 residues. With 3 bases removed from V and 1 base from J, the gap between germline ends came to 7 bases. The CDR3 DNA reads as TGTGCCAGCAGTTTGGGGGCTGCCAAAAACATTCAGTACTTC. It codes for CASSLGAAKNIQYF.

This clonotype came up many times. At one boundary the junction diverges from the germline segment, which might be a read error. This chain uses TRBV6-5 with TRBJ1-1; D gene unclear. Per the germline V gene, CDR1 is MNHEY and CDR2 is SVGAGI. This CDR3 spans 15 amino acids. CDR3 coding DNA: TGTGCCAGCAGTTACTCGAGGCAGGTGAACGCTGAAGCTTTCTTT. It yields the protein CASSYSRQVNAEAFF.

The sample holds many counts of this clonotype. The V gene is TRBV7-6, the J gene TRBJ2-7; a possible D gene is TRBD1 (5 bases). Trimming shortened V by 1 base and J by 0 bases, and 10 bases separated the two germline ends. The CDR3 spans 15 residues. Germline values: CDR1 SGHVS, CDR2 FNYEAQ. The CDR3 sequence: CASSLEQASSYEQYF. CDR3 DNA sequence: TGTGCCAGCAGCTTAGAACAGGCCAGCTCCTACGAGCAGTACTTC.

Comment on this clonotype: This clone may be a read error of a much larger clone one base away. V usage is TRBV4-3 and J usage is TRBJ2-5; a possible D gene is TRBD2 (5 bases). Germline loops: CDR1 LGHNA, CDR2 YSLEER. This CDR3 is 15 amino acids long. As DNA, the CDR3 is TGCGCCAGCAGCCAAGTCCCGGGGTGGGAAGAGACCAAGTACTTC. Residues: CASSQVPGWEETKYF.

A note on this clonotype: A read error may explain this, as a much larger clone is one base away. V gene TRBV20-1 combines with J gene TRBJ2-7, with 11 positions matching TRBD2. Per the germline V gene, CDR1 is DFQATT and CDR2 is SNEGSKA (reference sequence). V dropped 5 bases and J dropped 9; count of bases not matched to a gene: 9. This CDR3 is 13 amino acids long. The CDR3 sequence: CSAFSGGGYRQYF. CDR3 nucleotide sequence: TGCAGTGCTTTTAGCGGGGGGGGTTACCGGCAGTACTTC.

This clonotype was seen repeatedly, ten times or more. This chain links TRBV10-3 with TRBJ2-2; TRBD1 might be the D (5 bases). V was shortened by 0 bases and J by 11 bases, with 13 bases between the two germline ends. The CDR3 spans 14 residues. The germline gives CDR1 ENHRY, CDR2 SYGVKD. CDR3 DNA: TGTGCCATCAGTGAGTCTACTGACAGTGGAGAGCTGTTTTTT. Translating it yields CAISESTDSGELFF.